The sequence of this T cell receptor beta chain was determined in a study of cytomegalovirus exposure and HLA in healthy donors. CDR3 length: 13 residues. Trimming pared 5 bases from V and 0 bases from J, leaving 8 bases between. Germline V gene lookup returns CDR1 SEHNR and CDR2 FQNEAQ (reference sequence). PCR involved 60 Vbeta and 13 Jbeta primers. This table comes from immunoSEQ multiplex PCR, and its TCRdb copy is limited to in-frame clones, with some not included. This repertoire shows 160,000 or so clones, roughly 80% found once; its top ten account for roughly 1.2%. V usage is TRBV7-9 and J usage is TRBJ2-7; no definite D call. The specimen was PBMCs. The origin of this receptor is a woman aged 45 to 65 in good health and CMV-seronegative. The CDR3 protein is CASSPRISYEQYF. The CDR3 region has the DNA TGTGCCAGCAGCCCTAGGATCTCCTACGAGCAGTACTTC.